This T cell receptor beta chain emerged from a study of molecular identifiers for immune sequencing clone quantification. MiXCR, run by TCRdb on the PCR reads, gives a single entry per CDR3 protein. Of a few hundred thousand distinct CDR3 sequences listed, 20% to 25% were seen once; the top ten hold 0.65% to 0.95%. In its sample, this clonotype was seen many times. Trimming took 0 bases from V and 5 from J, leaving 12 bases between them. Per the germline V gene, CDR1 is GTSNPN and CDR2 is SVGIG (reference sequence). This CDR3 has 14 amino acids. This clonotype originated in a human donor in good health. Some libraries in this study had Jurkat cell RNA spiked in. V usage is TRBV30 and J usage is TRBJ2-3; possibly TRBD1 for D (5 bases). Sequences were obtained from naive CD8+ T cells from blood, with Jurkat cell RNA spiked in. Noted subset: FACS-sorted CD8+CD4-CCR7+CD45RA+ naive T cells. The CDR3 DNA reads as TGTGCCTGGAGTGTAGGGCAGGGTCAAGATACGCAGTATTTT. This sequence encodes CAWSVGQGQDTQYF.